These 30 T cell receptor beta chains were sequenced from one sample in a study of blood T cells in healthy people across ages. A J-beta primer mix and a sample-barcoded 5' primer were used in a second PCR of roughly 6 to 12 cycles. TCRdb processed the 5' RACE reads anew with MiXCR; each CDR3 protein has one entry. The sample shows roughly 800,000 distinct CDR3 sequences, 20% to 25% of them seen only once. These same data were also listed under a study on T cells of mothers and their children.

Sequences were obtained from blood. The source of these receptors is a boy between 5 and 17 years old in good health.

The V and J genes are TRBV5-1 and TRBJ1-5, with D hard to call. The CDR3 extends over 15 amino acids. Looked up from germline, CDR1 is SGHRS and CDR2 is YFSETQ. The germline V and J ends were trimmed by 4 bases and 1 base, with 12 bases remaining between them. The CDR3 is CASSLGPESNQPQHF. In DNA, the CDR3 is TGCGCCAGCAGCCTTGGTCCAGAAAGCAATCAGCCCCAGCATTTT.

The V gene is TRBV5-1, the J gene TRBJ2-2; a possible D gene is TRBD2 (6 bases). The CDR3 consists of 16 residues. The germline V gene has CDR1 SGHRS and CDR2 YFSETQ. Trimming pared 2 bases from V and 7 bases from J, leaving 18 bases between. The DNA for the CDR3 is TGCGCCAGCAGCTTCCTCTCTTGGACGGGGGTCGGGGAGCTGTTTTTT. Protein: CASSFLSWTGVGELFF.

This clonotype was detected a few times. In nucleotides, the CDR3 is TGTGCCAGCAGTTATCCCCCAGCATCGACAGGCTACGAGCAGTACTTC. Amino acids: CASSYPPASTGYEQYF. V and J are TRBV6-2 or TRBV6-3 and TRBJ2-7; tentatively, D is TRBD1 (6 bases). Germline CDR1 is MNHEY and CDR2 is SVGEGT. This CDR3 is 16 amino acids long. V lost 3 bases and J 3 bases, leaving 18 bases between the germline ends.

Here the CDR3 reads CASSFSGTGGYEQYF. DNA for the CDR3: TGTGCCAGCAGTTTTTCCGGGACAGGGGGCTACGAGCAGTACTTC. V and J are TRBV12-3 or TRBV12-4 and TRBJ2-7, with 11 bases identical to TRBD1. This CDR3 has 15 amino acids. V was pared by 3 bases and J by 3 bases, with 4 bases of the junction left unmatched.

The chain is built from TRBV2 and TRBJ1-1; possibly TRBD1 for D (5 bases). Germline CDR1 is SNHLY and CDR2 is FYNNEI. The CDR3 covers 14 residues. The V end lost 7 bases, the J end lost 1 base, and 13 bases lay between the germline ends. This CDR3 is CASTGGGWNTEAFF. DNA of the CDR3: TGTGCCAGCACGGGGGGGGGGTGGAACACTGAAGCTTTCTTT. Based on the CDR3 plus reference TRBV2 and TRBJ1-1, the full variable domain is EPEVTQTPSHQVTQMGQEVILRCVPISNHLYFYWYRQILGQKVEFLVSFYNNEISEKSEIFDDQFSVERPDGSNFTLKIRSTKLEDSAMYFCASTGGGWNTEAFFGQGTRLTVV.

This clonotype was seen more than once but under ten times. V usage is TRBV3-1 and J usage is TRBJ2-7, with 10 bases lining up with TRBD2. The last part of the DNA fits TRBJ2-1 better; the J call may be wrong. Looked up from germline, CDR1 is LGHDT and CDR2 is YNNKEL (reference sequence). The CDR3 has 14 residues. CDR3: CASSFSSGGTEQFF. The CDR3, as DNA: TGTGCCAGCAGCTTCTCTAGCGGGGGAACTGAGCAGTTCTTC.

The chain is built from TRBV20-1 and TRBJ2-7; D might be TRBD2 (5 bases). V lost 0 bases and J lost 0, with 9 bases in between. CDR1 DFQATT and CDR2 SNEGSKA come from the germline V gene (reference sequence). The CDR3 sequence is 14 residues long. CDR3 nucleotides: TGCAGTGCTAGAGACCAGCGGAGCTCCTACGAGCAGTACTTC. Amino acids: CSARDQRSSYEQYF.

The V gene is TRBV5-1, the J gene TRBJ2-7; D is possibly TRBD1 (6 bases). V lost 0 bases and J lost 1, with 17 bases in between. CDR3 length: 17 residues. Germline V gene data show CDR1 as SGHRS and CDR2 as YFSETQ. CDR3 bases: TGCGCCAGCAGCTTGGAGGCCCTGGGGGCAGGATCCTACGAGCAGTACTTC. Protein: CASSLEALGAGSYEQYF.

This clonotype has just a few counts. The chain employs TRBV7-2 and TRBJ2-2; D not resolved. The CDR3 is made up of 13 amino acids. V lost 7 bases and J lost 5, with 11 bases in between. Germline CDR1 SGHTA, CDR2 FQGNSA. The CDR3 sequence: CASTGRVTGELFF. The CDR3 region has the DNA TGTGCCAGCACAGGCCGGGTAACCGGGGAGCTGTTTTTT.

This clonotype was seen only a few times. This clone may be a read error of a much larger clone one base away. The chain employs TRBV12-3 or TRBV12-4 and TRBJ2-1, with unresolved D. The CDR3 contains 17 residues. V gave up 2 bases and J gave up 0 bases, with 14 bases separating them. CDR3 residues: CASSLRVARDSYNEQFF. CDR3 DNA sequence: TGTGCCAGCAGTTTAAGAGTAGCCAGAGACTCCTACAATGAGCAGTTCTTC.

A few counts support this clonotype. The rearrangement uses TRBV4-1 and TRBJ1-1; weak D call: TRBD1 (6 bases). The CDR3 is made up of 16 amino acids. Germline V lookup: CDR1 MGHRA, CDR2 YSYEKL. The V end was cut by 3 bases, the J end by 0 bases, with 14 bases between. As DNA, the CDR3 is TGCGCCAGCAGCCACCCCGGACAGTCAATGAACACTGAAGCTTTCTTT. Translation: CASSHPGQSMNTEAFF.

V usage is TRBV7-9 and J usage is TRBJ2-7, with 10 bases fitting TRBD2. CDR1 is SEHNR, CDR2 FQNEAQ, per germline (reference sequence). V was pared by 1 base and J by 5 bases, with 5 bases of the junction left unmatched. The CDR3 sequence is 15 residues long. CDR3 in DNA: TGTGCCAGCAGCTTAGTACTAGCGGGAATCAACGAGCAGTACTTC. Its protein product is CASSLVLAGINEQYF.

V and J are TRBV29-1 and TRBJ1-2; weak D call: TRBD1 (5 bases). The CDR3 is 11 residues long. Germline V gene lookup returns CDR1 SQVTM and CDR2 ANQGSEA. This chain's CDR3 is CQGQGLYGYTF. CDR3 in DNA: TGCCAAGGACAAGGACTGTATGGCTACACCTTC.

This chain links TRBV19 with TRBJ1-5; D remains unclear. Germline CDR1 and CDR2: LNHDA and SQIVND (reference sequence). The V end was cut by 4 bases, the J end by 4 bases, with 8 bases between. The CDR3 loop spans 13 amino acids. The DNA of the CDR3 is TGTGCCAGTAGTACCTCCTCTAATCAGCCCCAGCATTTT. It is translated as CASSTSSNQPQHF.

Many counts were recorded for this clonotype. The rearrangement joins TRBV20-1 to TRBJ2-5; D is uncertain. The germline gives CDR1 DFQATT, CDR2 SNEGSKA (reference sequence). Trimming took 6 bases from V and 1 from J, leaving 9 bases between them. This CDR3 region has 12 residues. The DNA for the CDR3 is TGCAGTGCAGACGGGCCCCAAGAGACCCAGTACTTC. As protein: CSADGPQETQYF.

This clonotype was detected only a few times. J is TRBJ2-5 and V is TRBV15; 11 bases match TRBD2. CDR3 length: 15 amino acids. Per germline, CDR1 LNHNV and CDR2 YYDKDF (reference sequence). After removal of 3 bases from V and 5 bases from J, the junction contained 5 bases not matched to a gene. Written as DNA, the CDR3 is TGTGCCACCAGCAGCATAGCGGGAGGGCCCGAGACCCAGTACTTC. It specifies CATSSIAGGPETQYF.

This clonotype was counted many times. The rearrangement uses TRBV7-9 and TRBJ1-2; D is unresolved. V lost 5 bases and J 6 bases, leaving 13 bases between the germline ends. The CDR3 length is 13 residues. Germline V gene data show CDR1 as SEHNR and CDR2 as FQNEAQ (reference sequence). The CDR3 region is CASSPRATDGYTF. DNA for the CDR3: TGTGCCAGCAGCCCCCGAGCGACGGATGGCTACACCTTC.

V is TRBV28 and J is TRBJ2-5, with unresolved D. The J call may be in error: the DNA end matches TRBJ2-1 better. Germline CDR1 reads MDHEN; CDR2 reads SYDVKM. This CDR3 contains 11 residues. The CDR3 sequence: CASSFYDEQFF. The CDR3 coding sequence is TGTGCCAGCAGTTTTTACGATGAGCAGTTCTTC.

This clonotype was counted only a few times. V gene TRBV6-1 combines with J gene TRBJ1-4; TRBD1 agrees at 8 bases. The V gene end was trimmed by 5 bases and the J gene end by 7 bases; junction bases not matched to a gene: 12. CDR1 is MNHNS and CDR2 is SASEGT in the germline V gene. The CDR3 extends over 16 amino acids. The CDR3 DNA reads TGTGCCAGCAGTCGGACAGGGAGGTTTTTTGGTGAAAAACTGTTTTTT. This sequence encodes CASSRTGRFFGEKLFF.

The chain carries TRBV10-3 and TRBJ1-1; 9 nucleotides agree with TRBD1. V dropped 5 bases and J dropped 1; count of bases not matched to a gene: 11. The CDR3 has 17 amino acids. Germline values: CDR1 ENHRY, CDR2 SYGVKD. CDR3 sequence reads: CAISPGQGKSRNTEAFF. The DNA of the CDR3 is TGTGCCATCAGTCCGGGACAGGGAAAATCCCGGAACACTGAAGCTTTCTTT.

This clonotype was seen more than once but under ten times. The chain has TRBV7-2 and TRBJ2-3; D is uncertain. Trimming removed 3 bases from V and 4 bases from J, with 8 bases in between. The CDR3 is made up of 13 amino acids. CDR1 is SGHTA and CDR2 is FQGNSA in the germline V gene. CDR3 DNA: TGTGCCAGCAGCTTCAAGTTCGCAGATACGCAGTATTTT. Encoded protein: CASSFKFADTQYF.

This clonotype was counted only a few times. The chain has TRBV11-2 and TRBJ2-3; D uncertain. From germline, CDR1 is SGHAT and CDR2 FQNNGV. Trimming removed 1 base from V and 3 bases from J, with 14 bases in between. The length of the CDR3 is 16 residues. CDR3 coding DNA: TGTGCCAGCAGCTTAGCGCCCCGGCGCATTACAGATACGCAGTATTTT. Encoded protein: CASSLAPRRITDTQYF.

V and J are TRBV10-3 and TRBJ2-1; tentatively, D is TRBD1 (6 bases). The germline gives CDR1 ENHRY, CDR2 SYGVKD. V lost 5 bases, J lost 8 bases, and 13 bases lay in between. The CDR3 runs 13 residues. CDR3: CAISNRAGDEQFF. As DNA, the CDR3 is TGTGCCATCAGTAACAGGGCCGGCGATGAGCAGTTCTTC.

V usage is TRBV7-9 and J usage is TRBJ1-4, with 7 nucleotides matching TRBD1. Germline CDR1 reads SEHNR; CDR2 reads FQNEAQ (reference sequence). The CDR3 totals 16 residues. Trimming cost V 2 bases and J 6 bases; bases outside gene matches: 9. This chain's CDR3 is CASSLRLTGDHEKLFF. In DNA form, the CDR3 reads TGTGCCAGCAGCTTACGCCTCACAGGGGACCATGAAAAACTGTTTTTT. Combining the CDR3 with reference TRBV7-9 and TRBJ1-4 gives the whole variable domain DTGVSQNPRHKITKRGQNVTFRCDPISEHNRLYWYRQTLGQGPEFLTYFQNEAQLEKSRLLSDRFSAERPKGSFSTLEIQRTEQGDSAMYLCASSLRLTGDHEKLFFGSGTQLSVL.

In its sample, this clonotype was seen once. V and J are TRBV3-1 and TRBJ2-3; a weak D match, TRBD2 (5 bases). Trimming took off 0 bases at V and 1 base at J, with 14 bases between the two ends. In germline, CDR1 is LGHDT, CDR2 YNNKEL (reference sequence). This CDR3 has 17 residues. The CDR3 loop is CASSQDPTPEGTDTQYF. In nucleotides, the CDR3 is TGTGCCAGCAGCCAAGACCCAACCCCGGAGGGCACAGATACGCAGTATTTT.

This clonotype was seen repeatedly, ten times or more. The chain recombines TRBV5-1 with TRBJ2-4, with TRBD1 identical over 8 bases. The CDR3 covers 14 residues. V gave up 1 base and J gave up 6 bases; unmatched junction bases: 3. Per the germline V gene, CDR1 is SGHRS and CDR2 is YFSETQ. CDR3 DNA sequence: TGCGCCAGCAGCTTGCATGGACAGGGAAACATTCAGTACTTC. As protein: CASSLHGQGNIQYF.

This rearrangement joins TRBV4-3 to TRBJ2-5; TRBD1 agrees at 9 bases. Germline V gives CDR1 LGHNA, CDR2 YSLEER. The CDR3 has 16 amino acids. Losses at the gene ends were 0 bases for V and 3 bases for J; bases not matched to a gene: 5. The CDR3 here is CASSQDLRTGEETQYF. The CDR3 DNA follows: TGCGCCAGCAGCCAAGATCTTCGGACAGGGGAAGAGACCCAGTACTTC.

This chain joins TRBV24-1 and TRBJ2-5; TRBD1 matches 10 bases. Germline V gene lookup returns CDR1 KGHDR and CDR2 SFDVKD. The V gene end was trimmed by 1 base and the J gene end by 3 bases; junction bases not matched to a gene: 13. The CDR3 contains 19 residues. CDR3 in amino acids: CATSDFGVDRGQVEETQYF. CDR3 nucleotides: TGTGCCACCAGTGATTTCGGTGTTGACAGGGGGCAGGTGGAAGAGACCCAGTACTTC.

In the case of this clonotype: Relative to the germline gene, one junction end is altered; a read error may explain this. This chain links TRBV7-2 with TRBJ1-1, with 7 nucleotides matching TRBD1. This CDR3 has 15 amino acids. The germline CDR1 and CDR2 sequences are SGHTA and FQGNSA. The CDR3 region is CAGSLAPGGDTEAFF. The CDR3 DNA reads TGTGCCGGCAGCTTAGCGCCAGGGGGGGACACTGAAGCTTTCTTT. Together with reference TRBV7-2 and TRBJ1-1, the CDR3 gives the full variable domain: GAGVSQSPSNKVTEKGKDVELRCDPISGHTALYWYRQSLGQGLEFLIYFQGNSAPDKSGLPSDRFSAERTGGSVSTLTIQRTQQEDSAVYLCAGSLAPGGDTEAFFGQGTRLTVV.

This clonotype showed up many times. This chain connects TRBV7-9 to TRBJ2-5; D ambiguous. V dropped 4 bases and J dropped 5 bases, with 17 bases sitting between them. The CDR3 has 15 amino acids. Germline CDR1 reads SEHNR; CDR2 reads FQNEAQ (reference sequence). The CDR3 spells CASSSQTSRVETQYF. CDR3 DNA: TGTGCCAGCAGCTCACAGACTTCCCGGGTGGAGACCCAGTACTTC. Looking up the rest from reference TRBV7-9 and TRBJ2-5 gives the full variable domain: DTGVSQNPRHKITKRGQNVTFRCDPISEHNRLYWYRQTLGQGPEFLTYFQNEAQLEKSRLLSDRFSAERPKGSFSTLEIQRTEQGDSAMYLCASSSQTSRVETQYFGPGTRLLVL.